Below are 14 T cell receptor beta chains sequenced from a single sample in a study of blood T cells in healthy people across ages. Next came a second PCR, run for about 6 to 12 cycles, which used a sample-barcoded 5' primer along with a J-beta primer mix. Each CDR3 protein gets one entry after TCRdb re-called the 5' RACE reads with MiXCR. The data show fewer than 1,200,000 distinct CDR3 sequences, under 30% seen once. This sample was shared with a second study, whose subject was T cells of mothers and their children.

The sample taken for sequencing was blood. The receptors originated from a girl under 10 years old in good health.

This rearrangement joins TRBV24-1 to TRBJ1-4; 9 positions match TRBD1. CDR1 and CDR2 (germline): KGHDR, SFDVKD. Trimming took 4 bases from V and 13 from J; bases not matched to a gene: 3. This CDR3 region has 12 residues. The CDR3 reads CATSDPTGGLFF. The CDR3 DNA reads TGTGCCACCAGTGACCCGACAGGGGGACTGTTTTTT.

This chain connects TRBV7-9 to TRBJ2-5; 7 bases fit TRBD1. Judging by the DNA end, TRBJ2-7 fits better; the J call may be wrong. Germline CDR1 reads SEHNR; CDR2 reads FQNEAQ (reference sequence). The CDR3 is made up of 15 amino acids. Here the CDR3 DNA reads TGTGCCAGCAGCGAAACAGGGGCTTGGACCTACGAGCAGTACTTC. Translating it yields CASSETGAWTYEQYF.

The J gene is TRBJ2-2, the V gene TRBV6-6; TRBD2 aligns across 10 bases. The trim removed 7 bases at V and 7 bases at J, leaving 9 bases unmatched. CDR1 and CDR2 (germline): MNHNY, SVGAGI (reference sequence). This CDR3 has 15 residues. CDR3 amino acids: CASTPSGSRDGELFF. The DNA for the CDR3 is TGTGCCAGCACCCCTAGCGGGAGTAGGGACGGGGAGCTGTTTTTT.

V and J are TRBV29-1 and TRBJ2-1; no clear D gene. CDR1 is SQVTM and CDR2 is ANQGSEA in the germline V gene. The V end lost 4 bases, the J end lost 6 bases, and 13 bases lay between the germline ends. This CDR3 comprises 13 residues. In nucleotides, the CDR3 is TGCAGCGTTGTGGGGATTAGCAGCAATGAGCAGTTCTTC. Translating it yields CSVVGISSNEQFF.

The chain joins TRBV29-1 to TRBJ2-7; unclear D gene. This CDR3 region has 11 residues. Germline CDR1 SQVTM, CDR2 ANQGSEA. V was clipped by 6 bases and J by 9 bases, with 15 bases between them. CDR3 residues: CSVVDQFGQYF. In nucleotides, the CDR3 is TGCAGCGTGGTGGACCAATTCGGGCAGTACTTC.

This clonotype was recorded a few times. The chain uses TRBV20-1 and TRBJ2-7; D might be TRBD1 (5 bases). Germline V CDR1 and CDR2: DFQATT, SNEGSKA (reference sequence). The CDR3 extends over 13 amino acids. Trimming pared 1 base from V and 0 bases from J, leaving 7 bases between. This CDR3 reads CSARVTGSYEQYF. As DNA, the CDR3 is TGCAGTGCTAGAGTAACAGGCTCCTACGAGCAGTACTTC.

The chain joins TRBV20-1 to TRBJ2-3, with D unresolved. CDR3 length: 13 amino acids. Germline loops: CDR1 DFQATT, CDR2 SNEGSKA (reference sequence). The chain's CDR3 is CSATVLSTDTQYF. The CDR3, as DNA: TGCAGCGCCACAGTACTTTCCACAGATACGCAGTATTTT.

This clonotype was seen only a few times. The chain combines TRBV29-1 with TRBJ2-5; TRBD1 or TRBD2 may be the D gene (5 bases each). The V gene's germline CDR1 is SQVTM and CDR2 ANQGSEA. The germline V and J ends were trimmed by 4 bases and 5 bases, with 14 bases remaining between them. CDR3 size: 13 residues. The CDR3 spells CSVAGRVVETQYF. DNA of the CDR3: TGCAGCGTTGCGGGACGGGTCGTGGAGACCCAGTACTTC. Looking up the rest from reference TRBV29-1 and TRBJ2-5 gives the full variable domain: SAVISQKPSRDICQRGTSLTIQCQVDSQVTMMFWYRQQPGQSLTLIATANQGSEATYESGFVIDKFPISRPNLTFSTLTVSNMSPEDSSIYLCSVAGRVVETQYFGPGTRLLVL.

V is TRBV12-3 or TRBV12-4 and J is TRBJ1-5; weak D call: TRBD1 (6 bases). CDR3 length: 15 residues. The V and J ends lost 2 bases and 6 bases respectively, with 14 bases between them. This CDR3 reads CASSLWMGGGQPQHF. The CDR3 DNA sequence: TGTGCCAGCAGTTTATGGATGGGGGGCGGTCAGCCCCAGCATTTT.

The CDR3 region is CSARDQEGLAGGLNEQFF. The DNA for the CDR3 is TGCAGTGCTAGAGATCAAGAGGGACTAGCGGGAGGGCTGAATGAGCAGTTCTTC. The chain employs TRBV20-1 and TRBJ2-5; TRBD2 aligns across 16 bases. The tail of the sequence fits TRBJ2-1 better, so the J call may be wrong. Looked up from germline, CDR1 is DFQATT and CDR2 is SNEGSKA (reference sequence). The CDR3 spans 18 residues.

This clonotype was seen only a few times. This rearrangement joins TRBV11-2 to TRBJ2-5, with D unclear. The CDR3 length is 13 residues. Between the trimmed V and J ends, which lost 5 bases and 5 bases, there was a span of 12 bases. Germline CDR1 is SGHAT and CDR2 is FQNNGV. The CDR3 DNA is TGTGCCAGCAGCGTCAGAGTAGAGGAGACCCAGTACTTC. Amino acids: CASSVRVEETQYF.

This rearrangement joins TRBV20-1 to TRBJ2-3, with 9 nucleotides matching TRBD2. The CDR3 contains 15 residues. Unmatched junction bases numbered 7, after V lost 0 bases and J lost 6 bases. Germline V gives CDR1 DFQATT, CDR2 SNEGSKA (reference sequence). CDR3 amino acids: CSARDLGGGADTQYF. CDR3 in DNA: TGCAGTGCTAGAGATCTTGGCGGGGGGGCCGATACGCAGTATTTT.

This sequence joins TRBV13 and TRBJ1-2; D might be TRBD1 (5 bases). CDR1 is PRHDT and CDR2 is FYEKMQ in the germline V gene (reference sequence). V dropped 5 bases and J dropped 8 bases, with 15 bases sitting between them. This CDR3 has 13 amino acids. In DNA, the CDR3 is TGTGCCAGCAGCAGGGGTCCCAACCGGGGCTACACCTTC. It encodes CASSRGPNRGYTF.

CDR3 residues: CASIDPGSGEAFF. CDR3 DNA: TGTGCCAGCATTGACCCGGGAAGCGGTGAAGCTTTCTTT. V gene TRBV2 combines with J gene TRBJ1-1; no clear D gene. Trimming removed 7 bases from V and 7 bases from J, with 16 bases in between. This CDR3 spans 13 amino acids. Germline V gives CDR1 SNHLY, CDR2 FYNNEI.